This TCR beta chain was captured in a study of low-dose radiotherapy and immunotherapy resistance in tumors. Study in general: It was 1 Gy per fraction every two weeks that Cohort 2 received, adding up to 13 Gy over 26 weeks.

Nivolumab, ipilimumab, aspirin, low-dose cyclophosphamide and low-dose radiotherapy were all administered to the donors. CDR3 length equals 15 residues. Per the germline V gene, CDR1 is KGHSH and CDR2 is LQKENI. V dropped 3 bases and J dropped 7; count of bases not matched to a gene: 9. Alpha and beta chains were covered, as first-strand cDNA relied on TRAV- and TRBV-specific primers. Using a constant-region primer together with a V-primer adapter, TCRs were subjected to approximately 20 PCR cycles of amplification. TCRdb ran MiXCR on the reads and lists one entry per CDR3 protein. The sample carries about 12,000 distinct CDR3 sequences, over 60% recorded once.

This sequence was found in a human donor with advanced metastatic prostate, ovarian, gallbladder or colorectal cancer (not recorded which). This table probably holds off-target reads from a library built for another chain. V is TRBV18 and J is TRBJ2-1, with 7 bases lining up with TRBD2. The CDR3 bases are TGTGCCAGCTCACCCCAGCGGGAAGTCTGGAATGAGCAGTTCTTC. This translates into CASSPQREVWNEQFF.